Below, 9 T cell receptor beta chains from the same sample are listed, as sequenced in a study of breast tumors, draining lymph nodes, adjacent tissues. Each CDR3 protein is one row after TCRdb ran MiXCR on the multiplex PCR reads. This sample has fewer than 200,000 distinct CDR3 sequences, with roughly a third found just once. Samples came from axillary lymph nodes draining the breast cancer. The sample was axillary lymph node tissue. The source of these receptors is a female donor with breast cancer. Some clones in this sample may be carry-over from other donors' samples.

This clonotype showed up many times. V is TRBV7-8 and J is TRBJ1-2; 8 bases line up with TRBD1. V was clipped by 4 bases and J by 5 bases; unmatched bases: 6. The CDR3 totals 14 residues. Germline V CDR1 and CDR2: SGHVS, FQNEAQ. CDR3 coding DNA: TGTGCCAGCAGCTCCCCGGACAGGGATTATGGCTACACCTTC. Protein product: CASSSPDRDYGYTF.

On this clonotype itself: At one end the junction does not follow the germline gene, possibly because of a read error. This rearrangement joins TRBV20-1 to TRBJ2-2; TRBD2 matches 8 bases. CDR3 size: 16 residues. Germline CDR1 and CDR2: DFQATT and SNEGSKA (reference sequence). CDR3 residues: CSARPSSGENPGELFF. For the CDR3, the DNA is TGCAGTGCTAGGCCCAGTAGCGGGGAGAACCCCGGGGAGCTGTTTTTT.

In this sample, this clonotype turned up many times. This CDR3 reads CASSLASGGAREQFF. CDR3 bases: TGTGCCAGCAGCTTAGCCTCGGGGGGGGCTAGGGAGCAGTTCTTC. V usage is TRBV11-2 and J usage is TRBJ2-1, with 8 bases that match TRBD2. Trimming cost V 1 base and J 10 bases; bases outside gene matches: 9. The length of the CDR3 is 15 residues. From germline, CDR1 is SGHAT and CDR2 FQNNGV.

In the case of this clonotype: It may be a read error: a sequence one base away is much more abundant. The chain carries TRBV9 and TRBJ1-2; 7 bases map to TRBD1. CDR1 is SGDLS and CDR2 is YYNGEE in the germline V gene. The CDR3 runs 15 residues. The CDR3 DNA sequence: TGTGCCAGCAGCGTAGCGGGACAGAGGAACTATGGCTCCACCTTC. Protein sequence: CASSVAGQRNYGSTF.

This clonotype was found many times. J is TRBJ2-1 and V is TRBV5-1, with TRBD2 identical over 12 bases. CDR1 is SGHRS, CDR2 YFSETQ, per germline. This CDR3 spans 16 amino acids. J lost 0 bases, V lost 5 bases, and 3 bases had no gene match. CDR3 in amino acids: CASRSSGGVSYNEQFF. CDR3 coding DNA: TGCGCCAGCAGATCTAGCGGGGGGGTCTCCTACAATGAGCAGTTCTTC.

The sample holds many counts of this clonotype. A read error may produce the germline difference seen at one junction end. The V call is TRBV7-7, the J call TRBJ2-1; 7 positions agree with TRBD2. CDR3 size: 15 residues. Germline CDR1 is SSHAT and CDR2 is FNYEAQ (reference sequence). CDR3 coding DNA: TGTGCTAGCAGTTCTGGAGGGAGGGGATGCAATGAGCAGTTCTTC. Translating it yields CASSSGGRGCNEQFF.

This clonotype was detected many times. The CDR3 DNA sequence: TGTGCCAGCAGCTTAGGGCTAGCAAGCTCCTACAATGAGCAGTTCTTC. Protein product: CASSLGLASSYNEQFF. The rearrangement links TRBV11-2 to TRBJ2-1; TRBD2 is a possible D gene (5 bases). CDR1 and CDR2 (germline): SGHAT, FQNNGV. Trimming removed 1 base at V and 0 bases at J, with 10 bases between. CDR3 length equals 16 residues.

The table lists this clonotype with many counts. J is TRBJ2-7 and V is TRBV7-2; TRBD2 matches at 9 bases. This CDR3 contains 16 residues. In germline, CDR1 is SGHTA, CDR2 FQGNSA. V lost 1 base, J lost 0 bases, and 4 bases stayed unmatched. The CDR3 sequence is CASSLGSGGFSYEQYF. The CDR3 DNA is TGTGCCAGCAGCTTAGGGAGCGGGGGGTTCTCCTACGAGCAGTACTTC.

About this clonotype: Since the CDR3 does not end with the conserved phenylalanine or tryptophan, this likely comes from a read error. The gene calls are TRBV20-1 and TRBJ1-5; 10 positions match TRBD1. V shed 1 base, J shed 7 bases, and the junction held 4 bases outside the gene matches. Germline CDR1 reads DFQATT; CDR2 reads SNEGSKA (reference sequence). The CDR3 runs to 14 residues. The CDR3 DNA reads as TGCAGTGCTAGAGTCCCGGGACAGGGGCAGCCCCAGCATGGT. Translation: CSARVPGQGQPQHG.